This T cell receptor beta chain emerged from a study of blood T cell repertoires in COVID-19. This CDR3 has 14 residues. Germline CDR1 and CDR2: SQVTM and ANQGSEA. The ends were cut back, 4 bases at V and 5 bases at J, with 16 bases in the middle. Repertoires were generated with immunoSEQ multiplex PCR, while TCRdb's copy carries only in-frame clones and drops some. In the table there are 100,000 to 150,000 clones, approximately 81% of which are singletons. This sequence joins TRBV29-1 and TRBJ2-3; weak D call: TRBD1 (6 bases). The receptor comes from an older man with COVID-19, enrolled during active disease. Sequencing was done on a sample of peripheral blood. The CDR3 nucleotides are TGCAGCGTTGTCGCGGCAGGGGTGGGAGATACGCAGTATTTT. Amino acid sequence: CSVVAAGVGDTQYF.